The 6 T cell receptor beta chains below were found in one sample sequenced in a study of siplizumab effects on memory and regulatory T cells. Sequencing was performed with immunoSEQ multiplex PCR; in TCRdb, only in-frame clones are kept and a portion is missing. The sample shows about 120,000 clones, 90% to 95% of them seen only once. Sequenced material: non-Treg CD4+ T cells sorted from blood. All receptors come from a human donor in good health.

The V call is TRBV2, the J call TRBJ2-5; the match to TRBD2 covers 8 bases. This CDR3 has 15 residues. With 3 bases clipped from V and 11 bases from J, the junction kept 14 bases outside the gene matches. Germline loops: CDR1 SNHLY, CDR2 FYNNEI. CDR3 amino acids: CASSDRRGGLEEQYF. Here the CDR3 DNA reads TGTGCCAGCAGTGATCGTCGGGGGGGCCTTGAAGAGCAGTACTTC.

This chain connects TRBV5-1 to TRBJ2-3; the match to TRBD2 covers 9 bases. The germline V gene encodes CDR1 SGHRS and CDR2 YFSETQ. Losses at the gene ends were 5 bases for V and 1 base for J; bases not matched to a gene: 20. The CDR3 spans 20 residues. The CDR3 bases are TGCGCCAGCAGGCCGAATCCCGCCGGACGTCCTAGCGGGGGCACAGATACGCAGTATTTT. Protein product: CASRPNPAGRPSGGTDTQYF.

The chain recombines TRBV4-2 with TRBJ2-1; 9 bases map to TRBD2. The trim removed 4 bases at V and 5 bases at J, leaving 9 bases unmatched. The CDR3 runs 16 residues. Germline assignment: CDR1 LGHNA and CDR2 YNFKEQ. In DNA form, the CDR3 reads TGTGCCAGCAGCCCTGGTATAGCGGGGGACAACAATGAGCAGTTCTTC. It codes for CASSPGIAGDNNEQFF.

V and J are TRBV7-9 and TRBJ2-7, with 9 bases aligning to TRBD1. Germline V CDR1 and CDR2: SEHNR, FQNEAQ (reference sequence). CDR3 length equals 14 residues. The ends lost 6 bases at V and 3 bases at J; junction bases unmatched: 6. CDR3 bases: TGTGCCAGCAGGGCCGGGACAGGGTTCTACGAGCAGTACTTC. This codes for CASRAGTGFYEQYF.

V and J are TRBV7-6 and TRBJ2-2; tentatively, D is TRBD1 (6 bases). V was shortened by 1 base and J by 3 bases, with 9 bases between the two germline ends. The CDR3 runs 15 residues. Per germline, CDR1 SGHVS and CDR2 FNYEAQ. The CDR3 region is CASSLGDRYTGELFF. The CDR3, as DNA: TGTGCCAGCAGCTTAGGTGACAGGTACACCGGGGAGCTGTTTTTT.

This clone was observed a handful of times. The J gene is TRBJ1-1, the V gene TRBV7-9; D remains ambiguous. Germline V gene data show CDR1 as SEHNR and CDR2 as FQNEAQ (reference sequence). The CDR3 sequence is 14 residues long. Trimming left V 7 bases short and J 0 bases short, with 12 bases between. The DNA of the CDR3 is TGTGCCAGCATCCAGGCCAGAGTGAACACTGAAGCTTTCTTT. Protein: CASIQARVNTEAFF.